This entry features one T cell receptor (beta chain) sequence. The antigen is not known. The data originate from a study of cytotoxic CD8 clonotypes in ibrutinib-treated CLL. Background on the study: Included were 11 relapsed/refractory and roughly 15 treatment-naive patients, of whom around 17 were IGHV unmutated. Study-level results: Sampling schedules were unmatched across sustained-remission and progressing patients. Clonality rose at ibrutinib response, held steady in sustained remission, and fell toward baseline at progression.

Sequencing was performed with immunoSEQ multiplex PCR; in TCRdb, only in-frame clones are kept and a portion is missing. The data show approximately 100,000 clones, about 72% seen once. The CDR3 runs 15 residues. Trimming cost V 0 bases and J 5 bases, with 10 bases left between them. Germline values: CDR1 MNHNY, CDR2 SVGAGI (reference sequence). The TCR comes from a human donor with chronic lymphocytic leukemia. Sequenced here: PBMCs, sampled after 12 months of ibrutinib treatment. V gene TRBV6-6 combines with J gene TRBJ1-4; D ambiguous. For the CDR3, the DNA is TGTGCCAGCAGTTACTCGCAGGCGGTAAATGAAAAACTGTTTTTT. This codes for CASSYSQAVNEKLFF.